These T cell receptor beta chains were read from a single sample in a study of radiotherapy plus CTLA-4 blockade in lung cancer. Profiled with immunoSEQ multiplex PCR; TCRdb holds only in-frame clones, not every one. The sample carries roughly 46,000 clones, roughly three quarters recorded once. This specimen was peripheral blood, taken from a patient treated with radiotherapy plus ipilimumab. These receptors were obtained from a human donor with non-small cell lung cancer who had stable disease on radiotherapy plus ipilimumab. CDR3s include the opening cysteine and the closing phenylalanine or tryptophan. A D gene is named only where the DNA matches it firmly. Size values are once, few and many counts, or a class for expanded clones, and some rows have none.

D: TRBD1; J: TRBJ1-4; size: .; V: TRBV7-2; CDR3: CASSAGTGNEKLFF; DNA: TGTGCCAGCAGCGCCGGGACAGGGAATGAAAAACTGTTTTTT
D: .; J: TRBJ1-6; size: .; V: TRBV5-6; CDR3: CASSLAKSSYNSPLHF; DNA: TGTGCCAGCAGCTTGGCCAAGAGCTCCTATAATTCACCCCTCCACTTT
D: .; J: TRBJ2-1; size: few; V: TRBV10-3; CDR3: CAIKRAGSHEQFF; DNA: TGTGCCATCAAGCGGGCAGGGTCCCATGAGCAGTTCTTC
D: .; J: TRBJ1-1; size: .; V: TRBV6-1; CDR3: CASNRITEAFF; DNA: TGTGCCAGCAACAGGATAACTGAAGCTTTCTTT
D: TRBD2; J: TRBJ2-1; size: .; V: TRBV4-2; CDR3: CASSQPTGTSDNEQFF; DNA: TGTGCCAGCAGCCAACCTACCGGGACTAGCGACAATGAGCAGTTCTTC
D: TRBD1; J: TRBJ1-2; size: .; V: TRBV4-1; CDR3: CASSRERTGFNYGYTF; DNA: TGCGCCAGCAGCCGAGAAAGGACAGGTTTTAACTATGGCTACACCTTC
D: .; J: TRBJ1-1; size: few; V: TRBV7-2; CDR3: CASSFFRPYYRGNTEAFF; DNA: TGTGCCAGCAGCTTTTTTCGACCCTACTATCGGGGAAACACTGAAGCTTTCTTT
D: .; J: TRBJ2-1; size: .; V: TRBV5-1; CDR3: CASSLGWAGANNEQFF; DNA: TGCGCCAGCAGCTTGGGTTGGGCGGGGGCGAACAATGAGCAGTTCTTC
D: TRBD1; J: TRBJ1-2; size: .; V: TRBV9; CDR3: CASSGAGQGYGYTF; DNA: TGTGCCAGCAGCGGCGCGGGACAGGGATATGGCTACACCTTC
D: TRBD1; J: TRBJ2-2; size: .; V: TRBV10-3; CDR3: CAISESGTESNTGELFF; DNA: TGTGCCATCAGTGAGTCAGGGACAGAATCGAACACCGGGGAGCTGTTTTTT
D: TRBD1; J: TRBJ2-1; size: .; V: TRBV11-2; CDR3: CASSSRPGTGKGNEQFF; DNA: TGTGCCAGCAGCTCACGACCCGGGACAGGGAAGGGCAATGAGCAGTTCTTC
D: .; J: TRBJ1-1; size: .; V: TRBV5-1; CDR3: CASSTSTGGMNTEAFF; DNA: TGCGCCAGCAGCACTTCCACCGGGGGCATGAACACTGAAGCTTTCTTT
D: TRBD1; J: TRBJ1-2; size: .; V: TRBV18; CDR3: CASSRGQGQNYGYTF; DNA: TGTGCCAGCTCACGAGGACAGGGCCAAAACTATGGCTACACCTTC
D: .; J: TRBJ2-7; size: .; V: TRBV27; CDR3: CASRADRTSYEQYF; DNA: TGTGCCAGCAGAGCCGACAGGACCTCCTACGAGCAGTACTTC
D: .; J: TRBJ2-7; size: .; V: TRBV6-5; CDR3: CASSYSLGRGSYEQYF; DNA: TGTGCCAGCAGTTACTCGCTAGGCAGGGGTTCCTACGAGCAGTACTTC
D: .; J: TRBJ1-2; size: medium-sized; V: TRBV5-1; CDR3: CASSLSWSDGYTF; DNA: TGCGCCAGCAGCTTGAGTTGGTCAGATGGCTACACCTTC
D: .; J: TRBJ2-1; size: .; V: TRBV7-9; CDR3: CASSLTPLVGAHEQFF; DNA: TGTGCCAGCAGCCTCACCCCGTTGGTGGGTGCGCATGAGCAGTTCTTC
D: .; J: TRBJ1-6; size: .; V: TRBV2; CDR3: CAGTPPSGANSPLHF; DNA: TGTGCCGGAACCCCCCCATCAGGGGCAAATTCACCCCTCCACTTT
D: .; J: TRBJ1-1; size: .; V: TRBV19; CDR3: CASSNRQPPQPFF; DNA: TGTGCCAGTAGTAATAGACAGCCTCCCCAACCTTTCTTT
D: .; J: TRBJ1-1; size: .; V: TRBV6-5; CDR3: CASSYRLGTYTEAFF; DNA: TGTGCCAGCAGTTACCGACTCGGGACATACACTGAAGCTTTCTTT
D: TRBD2; J: TRBJ2-5; size: .; V: TRBV2; CDR3: CASSGLAGGLTETQYF; DNA: TGTGCCAGCAGTGGGCTAGCGGGGGGGCTTACAGAGACCCAGTACTTC
D: TRBD1; J: TRBJ2-1; size: once; V: TRBV19; CDR3: CASIGTGANEQFF; DNA: TGTGCCAGTATAGGGACAGGAGCCAATGAGCAGTTCTTC
D: TRBD1; J: TRBJ2-5; size: .; V: TRBV29-1; CDR3: CSSRWTGETQYF; DNA: TGCAGCTCACGCTGGACAGGGGAGACCCAGTACTTC
D: TRBD1; J: TRBJ2-3; size: .; V: TRBV4-1; CDR3: CASSLGQGAGDTQYF; DNA: TGCGCCAGCAGCCTCGGACAGGGGGCAGGAGATACGCAGTATTTT
D: .; J: TRBJ1-1; size: few; V: TRBV18; CDR3: CASSPVSGLSGTEAFF; DNA: TGTGCCAGCTCACCAGTCTCCGGACTCTCAGGGACTGAAGCTTTCTTT
D: TRBD1; J: TRBJ1-5; size: .; V: TRBV6-1; CDR3: CASGRLRGNNQPQHF; DNA: TGTGCCAGCGGCCGACTCAGGGGGAACAATCAGCCCCAGCATTTT
D: .; J: TRBJ2-7; size: medium-sized; V: TRBV7-6; CDR3: CASSLSSSTYEQYF; DNA: TGTGCCAGCAGCTTAAGCTCCTCCACCTACGAGCAGTACTTC
D: .; J: TRBJ1-3; size: .; V: TRBV6-1; CDR3: CASSDPYRLSSGNTIYF; DNA: TGTGCCAGCAGTGACCCCTACAGACTGAGCTCTGGAAACACCATATATTTT
D: .; J: TRBJ1-2; size: .; V: TRBV5-1; CDR3: CASYRDIGYGYTF; DNA: TGCGCCAGCTACAGGGATATCGGCTATGGCTACACCTTC
D: TRBD2; J: TRBJ2-1; size: .; V: TRBV5-1; CDR3: CASSAGEGRGYNEQFF; DNA: TGCGCCAGCAGCGCGGGGGAGGGACGGGGTTACAATGAGCAGTTCTTC
D: .; J: TRBJ2-2; size: .; V: TRBV4-2; CDR3: CASTGQPNTGELFF; DNA: TGTGCCAGCACGGGCCAACCGAACACCGGGGAGCTGTTTTTT
D: TRBD1; J: TRBJ2-7; size: .; V: TRBV11-2; CDR3: CASSSTGDNEQYF; DNA: TGTGCCAGCAGCTCGACAGGGGACAACGAGCAGTACTTC
D: .; J: TRBJ2-1; size: .; V: TRBV6-1; CDR3: CASSEGLSEQFF; DNA: TGTGCCAGCAGTGAAGGGCTCAGTGAGCAGTTCTTC
D: .; J: TRBJ1-6; size: .; V: TRBV11-3; CDR3: CASSSGIGNSPLHF; DNA: TGTGCCAGCAGCTCCGGAATCGGAAATTCACCCCTCCACTTT
D: .; J: TRBJ2-3; size: .; V: TRBV11-2; CDR3: CASSLGTADTQYF; DNA: TGTGCCAGCAGCTTAGGGACGGCAGATACGCAGTATTTT
D: TRBD1; J: TRBJ2-3; size: .; V: TRBV19; CDR3: CASRTGGRQYF; DNA: TGTGCCAGTAGGACAGGGGGGAGGCAGTATTTT
D: TRBD1; J: TRBJ1-4; size: .; V: TRBV6-5; CDR3: CASSPTGTGGEKLFF; DNA: TGTGCCAGCAGTCCCACCGGGACAGGTGGGGAAAAACTGTTTTTT
D: TRBD2; J: TRBJ2-3; size: .; V: TRBV11-2; CDR3: CASSVGPFSGGNTDTQYF; DNA: TGTGCCAGCAGCGTAGGTCCCTTTAGCGGGGGGAACACAGATACGCAGTATTTT
D: .; J: TRBJ2-7; size: .; V: TRBV7-2; CDR3: CASSQDGLSSSYEQYF; DNA: TGTGCCAGCAGCCAAGATGGTCTGTCAAGCTCCTACGAGCAGTACTTC
D: .; J: TRBJ1-1; size: .; V: TRBV6-4; CDR3: CASSDTGGPGISTEAFF; DNA: TGTGCCAGCAGTGACACGGGGGGCCCAGGGATCTCCACTGAAGCTTTCTTT
D: .; J: TRBJ2-7; size: .; V: TRBV7-6; CDR3: CASSAGTGRDEQYF; DNA: TGTGCCAGCAGCGCCGGGACCGGGCGCGACGAGCAGTACTTC
D: TRBD1; J: TRBJ1-6; size: .; V: TRBV27; CDR3: CASSLGSRGLNSPLHF; DNA: TGTGCCAGCAGTTTAGGATCCAGGGGGCTTAATTCACCCCTCCACTTT
D: .; J: TRBJ1-4; size: .; V: TRBV5-1; CDR3: CASSLALAAATNEKLFF; DNA: TGCGCCAGCAGCTTGGCCTTGGCGGCCGCAACTAATGAAAAACTGTTTTTT
D: TRBD1; J: TRBJ1-1; size: .; V: TRBV30; CDR3: CAWSVWGTGHTEAFF; DNA: TGTGCCTGGAGTGTATGGGGGACAGGGCACACTGAAGCTTTCTTT
D: .; J: TRBJ1-6; size: .; V: TRBV9; CDR3: CASSPLRVNSPLHF; DNA: TGTGCCAGCAGCCCTCTGCGGGTCAATTCACCCCTCCACTTT
D: .; J: TRBJ2-7; size: once; V: TRBV9; CDR3: CASSAHGTHYEQYF; DNA: TGTGCCAGCAGCGCCCACGGGACACACTACGAGCAGTACTTC
D: .; J: TRBJ1-6; size: .; V: TRBV5-4; CDR3: CASRMQVGDGSPLHF; DNA: TGTGCCAGCAGAATGCAGGTAGGGGACGGCTCACCCCTCCACTTT